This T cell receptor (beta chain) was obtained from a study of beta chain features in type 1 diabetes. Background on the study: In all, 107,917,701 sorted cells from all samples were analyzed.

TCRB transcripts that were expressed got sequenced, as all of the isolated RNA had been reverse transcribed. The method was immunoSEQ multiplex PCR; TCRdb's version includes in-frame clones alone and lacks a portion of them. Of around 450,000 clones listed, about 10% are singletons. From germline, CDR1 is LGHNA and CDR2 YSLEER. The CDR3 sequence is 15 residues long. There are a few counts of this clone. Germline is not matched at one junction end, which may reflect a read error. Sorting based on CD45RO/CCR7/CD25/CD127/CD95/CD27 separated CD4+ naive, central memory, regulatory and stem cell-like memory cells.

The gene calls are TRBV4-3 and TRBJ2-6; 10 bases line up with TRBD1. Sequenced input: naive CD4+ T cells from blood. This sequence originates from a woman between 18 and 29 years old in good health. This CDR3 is CASSRAGTGDNVLTF. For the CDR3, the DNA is TGCGCCAGCAGCCGCGCCGGGACAGGGGACAACGTCCTGACTTTC.